Listed here are 19 T cell receptor beta chains from one sample, sequenced in a study of graft-versus-host responses after intestinal transplantation (dated by TCRdb to the early 2020s). The library was generated by the immunoSEQ multiplex PCR assay. TCRdb holds this immuneACCESS table with in-frame rearrangements only. Some clones are missing; in checked studies, unresolved V genes explain under half, and the rest has no known cause. For this sample the table gives 85,000 to 90,000 clones, of which roughly 90% were detected only once. Of the sample, roughly 0.099% is held by the ten largest clones. What these receptors recognize is not known. The time point label here, explained by the study, means: cells obtained before transplantation from donor or recipient. Here the sequenced sample was unstimulated CD4+ T cells sorted from spleen or lymph node cells, taken before intestinal transplant. The receptor source for this set is a human donor who received an intestinal transplant.

This chain links TRBV5-1 with TRBJ1-5; D might be TRBD1 (6 bases). CDR1 is SGHRS, CDR2 YFSETQ, per germline. The CDR3 loop spans 14 amino acids. V was clipped by 0 bases and J by 7 bases, with 11 bases between them. CDR3 region: CASSLGAGDQPQHF. The CDR3 bases are TGCGCCAGCAGCTTGGGGGCAGGGGACCAGCCCCAGCATTTT.

The V call is TRBV6-1, the J call TRBJ1-5; perhaps TRBD1 as D (6 bases). This CDR3 spans 16 amino acids. V lost 4 bases and J 1 base, leaving 14 bases between the germline ends. Germline-derived CDR1 and CDR2 are MNHNS and SASEGT. CDR3 sequence (DNA): TGTGCCAGCAGTGGTAGGGGGATCGTAAGCAATCAGCCCCAGCATTTT. Translated: CASSGRGIVSNQPQHF.

This chain uses TRBV19 with TRBJ2-7; D not resolved. The CDR3 has 11 residues. V lost 3 bases to trimming and J lost 6 bases, with 6 bases between them. Germline V gene sequence: CDR1 LNHDA, CDR2 SQIVND (reference sequence). The CDR3 sequence: CASSMGLEQYF. CDR3 sequence (DNA): TGTGCCAGTAGTATGGGCCTCGAGCAGTACTTC.

The V call is TRBV4-2, the J call TRBJ1-1, with D hard to call. Germline loops: CDR1 LGHNA, CDR2 YNFKEQ. The V end was cut by 0 bases, the J end by 11 bases, with 13 bases between. This CDR3 region has 13 residues. The CDR3, as DNA: TGTGCCAGCAGCCAAGAAGCAGGATTAGGCGCTTTCTTT. It translates to CASSQEAGLGAFF.

The rearrangement uses TRBV9 and TRBJ1-1; tentatively, D is TRBD1 (5 bases). Trimming left V 4 bases short and J 3 bases short, with 10 bases between. CDR1 SGDLS and CDR2 YYNGEE come from the germline V gene. This CDR3 is 13 amino acids long. CDR3 DNA sequence: TGTGCCAGCAGCCCGACAGTCCACACTGAAGCTTTCTTT. Translated: CASSPTVHTEAFF.

In regard to this clone: The junction departs from the called germline gene at one end, perhaps through a read error. The rearrangement links TRBV7-7 to TRBJ2-7, with D maybe TRBD1 (5 bases). This CDR3 spans 14 amino acids. The germline V gene has CDR1 SSHAT and CDR2 FNYEAQ (reference sequence). This CDR3 is CASSLNARVHEQYF. CDR3 DNA sequence: TGTGCTAGCAGCTTAAACGCCAGGGTCCACGAGCAGTACTTC. Looking up the rest from reference TRBV7-7 and TRBJ2-7 gives the full variable domain: GAGVSQSPRYKVTKRGQDVTLRCDPISSHATLYWYQQALGQGPEFLTYFNYEAQPDKSGLPSDRFSAERPEGSISTLTIQRTEQRDSAMYRCASSLNARVHEQYFGPGTRLTVT.

Only one count was recorded for this clone. V gene TRBV11-3 combines with J gene TRBJ2-7, with 7 bases identical to TRBD1. Trimming took 4 bases from V and 7 from J; bases not matched to a gene: 7. Germline CDR1 SGHNT, CDR2 YENEEA. This CDR3 spans 13 amino acids. The CDR3 DNA follows: TGTGCCAGCAGCTGGGGACCGGGACAGGAGCAGTACTTC. As protein: CASSWGPGQEQYF.

The chain employs TRBV4-1 and TRBJ2-7; no reliable D call. The CDR3 is 13 amino acids. CDR1 is MGHRA and CDR2 is YSYEKL in the germline V gene. Trimming removed 1 base at V and 4 bases at J, with 8 bases between. The CDR3 protein is CASSQVARYEQYF. CDR3 DNA sequence: TGCGCCAGCAGCCAAGTGGCCAGATACGAGCAGTACTTC.

V is TRBV5-1 and J is TRBJ1-2; 10 bases align to TRBD1. CDR3 size: 14 residues. Germline V gene data show CDR1 as SGHRS and CDR2 as YFSETQ. The trim removed 7 bases at V and 5 bases at J, leaving 8 bases unmatched. The CDR3 DNA reads TGCGCCAGCGGACCGGGACAGGGGAATTATGGCTACACCTTC. This translates into CASGPGQGNYGYTF.

This chain connects TRBV15 to TRBJ2-2; D perhaps matches TRBD2 (5 bases). Trimming took off 3 bases at V and 4 bases at J, with 9 bases between the two ends. CDR1 and CDR2 (germline): LNHNV, YYDKDF (reference sequence). The CDR3 has 14 amino acids. The CDR3 bases are TGTGCCACCAGCAGCAGGAGGAGCACCGGGGAGCTGTTTTTT. Its protein product is CATSSRRSTGELFF.

The chain recombines TRBV6-5 with TRBJ2-5, with 11 bases lining up with TRBD1. The trim removed 6 bases at V and 9 bases at J, leaving 9 bases unmatched. The CDR3 has 14 amino acids. Germline CDR1 and CDR2: MNHEY and SVGAGI. The CDR3 spells CASRRTGGESAQYF. CDR3 DNA: TGTGCCAGCAGGAGGACAGGGGGCGAATCGGCCCAGTACTTC.

The chain is built from TRBV18 and TRBJ1-2; 9 bases are a match to TRBD1. The CDR3 has 17 amino acids. Germline assignment: CDR1 KGHSH and CDR2 LQKENI. With 1 base clipped from V and 8 bases from J, the junction kept 14 bases outside the gene matches. CDR3 in amino acids: CASSPRLKQGAFEGYTF. CDR3 in DNA: TGTGCCAGCTCACCACGACTTAAACAGGGGGCGTTTGAAGGCTACACCTTC.

The gene calls are TRBV7-9 and TRBJ2-7; 11 bases agree with TRBD2. The germline CDR1 and CDR2 sequences are SEHNR and FQNEAQ (reference sequence). After removal of 0 bases from V and 6 bases from J, the junction contained 1 base not matched to a gene. The CDR3 consists of 14 residues. The CDR3 DNA reads TGTGCCAGCAGCTTAGCTAGCGGGGGGGTCGAGCAGTACTTC. Translated, it gives CASSLASGGVEQYF. Full variable domain (remainder filled in from reference TRBV7-9 and TRBJ2-7): DTGVSQNPRHKITKRGQNVTFRCDPISEHNRLYWYRQTLGQGPEFLTYFQNEAQLEKSRLLSDRFSAERPKGSFSTLEIQRTEQGDSAMYLCASSLASGGVEQYFGPGTRLTVT.

The V gene is TRBV10-2, the J gene TRBJ1-5, with unresolved D. The CDR3 extends over 12 amino acids. Germline CDR1 reads WSHSY; CDR2 reads SAAADI. Deletions cut 4 bases from V and 4 bases from J, with 5 bases between. CDR3 protein: CASSVVNQPQHF. CDR3 nucleotides: TGCGCCAGCAGTGTCGTGAATCAGCCCCAGCATTTT.

The chain carries TRBV7-8 and TRBJ2-7; maybe TRBD1 (5 bases). The CDR3 has 12 residues. Germline CDR1 and CDR2: SGHVS and FQNEAQ. Trimming took off 5 bases at V and 6 bases at J, with 11 bases between the two ends. The CDR3 loop reads CASSPPRGEQYF. CDR3 nucleotide sequence: TGTGCCAGCAGCCCACCAAGGGGCGAGCAGTACTTC.

The CDR3 spells CASSKSSYEQYF. The CDR3 DNA reads TGTGCCAGCAGCAAGAGCTCCTACGAGCAGTACTTC. The gene calls are TRBV5-6 and TRBJ2-7; no clear D gene. Trimming cost V 4 bases and J 0 bases, with 5 bases left between them. This CDR3 is built from 12 residues. Germline CDR1 reads SGHDT; CDR2 reads YYEEEE.

V usage is TRBV5-8 and J usage is TRBJ2-3; 12 bases match TRBD2. The CDR3 runs to 16 residues. Trimming at V came to 4 bases and at J to 2 bases, leaving 5 bases not matched to a gene. From germline, CDR1 is SGHTS and CDR2 YDEGEE. In DNA form, the CDR3 reads TGTGCCAGCAGCCCTAGACTAGCGGGAGCCACAGATACGCAGTATTTT. It specifies CASSPRLAGATDTQYF. The full variable domain, rest sourced from reference TRBV5-8 and TRBJ2-3, is EAGVTQSPTHLIKTRGQQATLRCSPISGHTSVYWYQQALGLGLQFLLWYDEGEERNRGNFPPRFSGRQFPNYSSELNVNALELEDSALYLCASSPRLAGATDTQYFGPGTRLTVL.

V gene TRBV19 combines with J gene TRBJ2-7, with 8 bases identical to TRBD2. The CDR3 length is 13 residues. Losses at the gene ends were 6 bases for V and 0 bases for J; bases not matched to a gene: 1. Germline V gene data show CDR1 as LNHDA and CDR2 as SQIVND (reference sequence). CDR3 sequence (DNA): TGTGCCAGTAGCACTAGCGGCTCCTACGAGCAGTACTTC. Its translation is CASSTSGSYEQYF.

J is TRBJ1-1 and V is TRBV7-8, with D tentatively TRBD1 (5 bases). The V and J ends lost 0 bases and 4 bases respectively, with 12 bases between them. Looked up from germline, CDR1 is SGHVS and CDR2 is FQNEAQ. The CDR3 is 15 amino acids. CDR3 sequence: CASSLAGGVATEAFF. The CDR3, as DNA: TGTGCCAGCAGCTTAGCTGGGGGGGTGGCCACTGAAGCTTTCTTT.